These 21 T cell receptor beta chains originate from one sample sequenced in a study of brain T cells in children with intractable seizures. Sequencing used immunoSEQ multiplex PCR; TCRdb keeps in-frame clones, though not all of them. The sample has tens of thousands of clones, just over 90% seen once. Sample: peripheral blood, taken at surgery. These receptor sequences come from a boy in the first two years of life with tuberous sclerosis and intractable seizures.

The rearrangement uses TRBV24-1 and TRBJ2-7; 11 bases match TRBD1. From germline, CDR1 is KGHDR and CDR2 SFDVKD. The CDR3 covers 15 residues. V lost 5 bases and J lost 0; bases outside the gene matches: 2. CDR3 DNA sequence: TGTGCCACCAGTGTCGGGACAGGGGGCTCCTACGAGCAGTACTTC. Amino acids: CATSVGTGGSYEQYF.

CDR3 residues: CASSLTTETGRDGYTF. CDR3 nucleotide sequence: TGTGCCAGCAGCTTGACTACGGAGACAGGGCGTGATGGCTACACCTTC. The gene calls are TRBV5-6 and TRBJ1-2; 7 positions match TRBD1. The CDR3 consists of 16 residues. With V trimmed by 1 base and J by 6 bases, 12 bases remained unmatched. The germline V gene has CDR1 SGHDT and CDR2 YYEEEE.

J is TRBJ2-7 and V is TRBV6-5, with 8 positions matching TRBD2. CDR1 and CDR2 from the germline V gene are MNHEY and SVGAGI. The CDR3 contains 15 residues. J gave up 6 bases and V 2 bases, and 9 bases lay outside the gene matches. CDR3 DNA: TGTGCCAGCAGTTACCGGTCGGGGGGGCAAACCGAGCAGTACTTC. It translates to CASSYRSGGQTEQYF.

The chain is built from TRBV5-6 and TRBJ2-7; 11 positions agree with TRBD2. The CDR3 spans 16 residues. V was clipped by 4 bases and J by 0 bases; unmatched bases: 6. CDR1 and CDR2 (germline): SGHDT, YYEEEE. This CDR3 reads CASSLLAGASSYEQYF. As DNA, the CDR3 is TGTGCCAGCAGCCTACTAGCGGGGGCAAGCTCCTACGAGCAGTACTTC.

The rearrangement links TRBV7-6 to TRBJ2-2, with 10 bases lining up with TRBD1. Trimming took 4 bases from V and 1 from J; bases not matched to a gene: 12. CDR3 length equals 19 residues. Germline V CDR1 and CDR2: SGHVS, FNYEAQ. In DNA, the CDR3 is TGTGCCAGCAGCTCCTCACGACCGACAGGGGGCCTGAACACCGGGGAGCTGTTTTTT. Its protein product is CASSSSRPTGGLNTGELFF.

CDR3 protein: CASSLALADTQYF. In nucleotides, the CDR3 is TGCGCCAGCAGCTTGGCTCTAGCCGATACGCAGTATTTT. V usage is TRBV5-1 and J usage is TRBJ2-3; possibly TRBD2 for D (5 bases). From germline, CDR1 is SGHRS and CDR2 YFSETQ. The V gene lost 0 bases and the J gene lost 6 bases, with 8 bases spanning the gap. The CDR3 has 13 residues. The full variable domain, its missing parts supplied by reference TRBV5-1 and TRBJ2-3, is KAGVTQTPRYLIKTRGQQVTLSCSPISGHRSVSWYQQTPGQGLQFLFEYFSETQRNKGNFPGRFSGRQFSNSRSEMNVSTLELGDSALYLCASSLALADTQYFGPGTRLTVL.

This clone has just one count. The rearrangement uses TRBV10-3 and TRBJ2-1; 8 bases fit TRBD2. The CDR3 covers 14 residues. CDR1 and CDR2 from the germline V gene are ENHRY and SYGVKD. J lost 7 bases, V lost 7 bases, and 9 bases had no gene match. Here the CDR3 reads CAIKKSGTRNEQFF. CDR3 in DNA: TGTGCCATCAAAAAATCCGGGACTAGGAATGAGCAGTTCTTC.

This chain uses TRBV19 with TRBJ2-2; D remains ambiguous. V was clipped by 3 bases and J by 6 bases, with 8 bases between them. This CDR3 is 13 amino acids long. The V gene's germline CDR1 is LNHDA and CDR2 SQIVND (reference sequence). CDR3 DNA: TGTGCCAGTAGTATCGCGGCGTCCGGGGAGCTGTTTTTT. It yields the protein CASSIAASGELFF.

This clone appeared once. The chain links TRBV30 to TRBJ2-1; TRBD2 matches at 9 bases. Germline values: CDR1 GTSNPN, CDR2 SVGIG (reference sequence). Germline trimming cut 8 bases from V and 4 bases from J; bases unmatched to any gene: 12. The CDR3 has 15 residues. The CDR3 is CAGGGLAGNYNEQFF. As DNA, the CDR3 is TGTGCCGGTGGAGGGCTAGCGGGGAATTACAATGAGCAGTTCTTC. Based on the CDR3 plus reference TRBV30 and TRBJ2-1, the full variable domain is SQTIHQWPATLVQPVGSPLSLECTVEGTSNPNLYWYRQAAGRGLQLLFYSVGIGQISSEVPQNLSASRPQDRQFILSSKKLLLSDSGFYLCAGGGLAGNYNEQFFGPGTRLTVL.

This chain links TRBV30 with TRBJ2-1, with unresolved D. Germline-derived CDR1 and CDR2 are GTSNPN and SVGIG (reference sequence). Trimming removed 2 bases at V and 3 bases at J, with 8 bases between. The CDR3 runs to 13 residues. The DNA of the CDR3 is TGTGCCTGGAGTTCGGACGGCTACAATGAGCAGTTCTTC. This codes for CAWSSDGYNEQFF. The entire variable domain, with the rest obtained from reference TRBV30 and TRBJ2-1, is as follows: SQTIHQWPATLVQPVGSPLSLECTVEGTSNPNLYWYRQAAGRGLQLLFYSVGIGQISSEVPQNLSASRPQDRQFILSSKKLLLSDSGFYLCAWSSDGYNEQFFGPGTRLTVL.

The V call is TRBV15, the J call TRBJ1-4; D is perhaps TRBD1 (6 bases). The CDR3 length is 15 residues. CDR1 LNHNV and CDR2 YYDKDF come from the germline V gene (reference sequence). Trimming took 0 bases from V and 5 from J, leaving 10 bases between them. The CDR3 DNA reads TGTGCCACCAGCAGAGATATCAGGGGAAATGAAAAACTGTTTTTT. Residues: CATSRDIRGNEKLFF.

The V and J genes are TRBV7-9 and TRBJ2-7, with D perhaps TRBD2 (5 bases). From germline, CDR1 is SEHNR and CDR2 FQNEAQ (reference sequence). There are 14 residues in the CDR3. V shed 5 bases and J shed 2 bases, with 13 bases lying between them. This CDR3 reads CASSPPPRAYEQYF. The CDR3 coding sequence is TGTGCCAGCAGCCCCCCACCGCGGGCCTACGAGCAGTACTTC.

This clone was found once. The gene calls are TRBV7-9 and TRBJ2-7; D not certain. The germline V and J ends were trimmed by 1 base and 6 bases, with 7 bases remaining between them. CDR3 length equals 12 residues. Germline V gene lookup returns CDR1 SEHNR and CDR2 FQNEAQ (reference sequence). CDR3 sequence reads: CASSLGPVEQYF. The DNA for the CDR3 is TGTGCCAGCAGCTTAGGGCCGGTCGAGCAGTACTTC.

The V call is TRBV7-9, the J call TRBJ1-1; possible D gene TRBD1, 5 bases. Germline-derived CDR1 and CDR2 are SEHNR and FQNEAQ (reference sequence). This CDR3 contains 17 residues. V was trimmed by 4 bases and J by 0 bases, leaving 18 bases between them. CDR3 loop: CASSSTRTGVLNTEAFF. In DNA, the CDR3 is TGTGCCAGCAGCTCCACCCGCACGGGGGTACTGAACACTGAAGCTTTCTTT.

The rearrangement links TRBV5-3 to TRBJ2-7; the D gene is possibly TRBD1 (6 bases). TRBV5-3 is labeled an ORF, and its function is uncertain. Between the trimmed V and J ends, which lost 4 bases and 2 bases, there was a span of 10 bases. The CDR3 has 13 residues. The CDR3 loop is CARSPDRPYEQYF. In DNA, the CDR3 is TGTGCCAGAAGCCCGGACAGACCCTACGAGCAGTACTTC.

This sequence joins TRBV5-6 and TRBJ2-5; no definite D call. The CDR3 runs to 13 residues. V was shortened by 1 base and J by 0 bases, with 4 bases between the two germline ends. Germline-derived CDR1 and CDR2 are SGHDT and YYEEEE. In DNA, the CDR3 is TGTGCCAGCAGCTTGCCTTACCAAGAGACCCAGTACTTC. Translating it yields CASSLPYQETQYF.

The CDR3 loop is CASSLWGLSSGANVLTF. CDR3 DNA sequence: TGTGCCAGCAGCTTGTGGGGGCTTTCCTCTGGGGCCAACGTCCTGACTTTC. The chain uses TRBV7-2 and TRBJ2-6, with a tentative D call TRBD1 (6 bases). CDR1 SGHTA and CDR2 FQGNSA come from the germline V gene. CDR3 length: 17 residues. The V end lost 3 bases, the J end lost 0 bases, and 12 bases lay between the germline ends.

This clone has only a few counts. The V and J genes are TRBV24-1 and TRBJ1-4; 8 nucleotides align to TRBD1. The CDR3 totals 14 residues. Per germline, CDR1 KGHDR and CDR2 SFDVKD. Trimming took 3 bases from V and 8 from J; bases not matched to a gene: 4. CDR3 coding DNA: TGTGCCACCAGTGATCCCGGGACAGGCGAAAAACTGTTTTTT. This gives the protein CATSDPGTGEKLFF.

The chain carries TRBV5-1 and TRBJ2-7, with 9 bases aligning to TRBD1. This CDR3 has 16 residues. V trimming: 2 bases; J trimming: 2 bases; junction bases outside the gene matches: 8. Germline V lookup: CDR1 SGHRS, CDR2 YFSETQ. CDR3 nucleotides: TGCGCCAGCAGCTTTAATCCCGGACAGGGGACCTACGAGCAGTACTTC. Encoded protein: CASSFNPGQGTYEQYF. Complete variable domain (other parts from reference TRBV5-1 and TRBJ2-7): KAGVTQTPRYLIKTRGQQVTLSCSPISGHRSVSWYQQTPGQGLQFLFEYFSETQRNKGNFPGRFSGRQFSNSRSEMNVSTLELGDSALYLCASSFNPGQGTYEQYFGPGTRLTVT.

The J gene is TRBJ1-5, the V gene TRBV2, with TRBD1 matching over 10 bases. The trim removed 6 bases at V and 2 bases at J, leaving 13 bases unmatched. The CDR3 has 18 residues. Germline CDR1 reads SNHLY; CDR2 reads FYNNEI. CDR3 amino acids: CASRGRDRGDFGNQPQHF. The CDR3 coding sequence is TGTGCCAGCAGAGGCCGGGACAGGGGAGACTTTGGCAATCAGCCCCAGCATTTT.

This clone has just a few counts. The chain uses TRBV13 and TRBJ1-1; 9 bases align to TRBD1. The CDR3 covers 14 residues. The junction had 4 bases not matched to a gene; V was cut back by 5 bases and J by 3 bases. The germline gives CDR1 PRHDT, CDR2 FYEKMQ (reference sequence). In nucleotides, the CDR3 is TGTGCCAGCAGCCTCTGGACAGGGGACACTGAAGCTTTCTTT. Its protein product is CASSLWTGDTEAFF. Full variable domain (missing parts from reference TRBV13 and TRBJ1-1): AAGVIQSPRHLIKEKRETATLKCYPIPRHDTVYWYQQGPGQDPQFLISFYEKMQSDKGSIPDRFSAQQFSDYHSELNMSSLELGDSALYFCASSLWTGDTEAFFGQGTRLTVV.